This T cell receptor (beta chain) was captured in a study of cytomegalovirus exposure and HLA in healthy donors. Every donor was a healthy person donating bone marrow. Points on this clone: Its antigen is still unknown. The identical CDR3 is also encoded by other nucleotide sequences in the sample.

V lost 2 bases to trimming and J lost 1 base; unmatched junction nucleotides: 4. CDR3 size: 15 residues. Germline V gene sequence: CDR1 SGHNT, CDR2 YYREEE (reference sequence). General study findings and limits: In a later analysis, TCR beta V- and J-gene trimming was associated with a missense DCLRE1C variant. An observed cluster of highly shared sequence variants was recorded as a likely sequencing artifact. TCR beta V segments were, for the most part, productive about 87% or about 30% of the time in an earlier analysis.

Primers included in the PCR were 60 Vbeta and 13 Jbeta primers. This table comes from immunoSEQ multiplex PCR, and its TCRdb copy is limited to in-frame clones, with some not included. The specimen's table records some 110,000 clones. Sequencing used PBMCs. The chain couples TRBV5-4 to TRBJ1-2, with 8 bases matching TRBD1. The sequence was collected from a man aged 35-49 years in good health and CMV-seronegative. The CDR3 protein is CASSFGGQGNYGYTF. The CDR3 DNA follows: TGTGCCAGCAGCTTTGGTGGACAGGGTAACTATGGCTACACCTTC.